These 2 T cell receptor beta chains were sequenced from one sample in a study of blood T cell repertoires in COVID-19. Assay: immunoSEQ multiplex PCR; the TCRdb copy retains only in-frame clones and omits some. The sample carries 240,000 or so clones, 81% recorded once. Sequencing was performed on peripheral blood. These receptors were taken from a woman at least 80 years old with COVID-19, enrolled during active disease.

The chain has TRBV4-2 and TRBJ2-1, with a tentative D call TRBD1 (5 bases). Germline V gene sequence: CDR1 LGHNA, CDR2 YNFKEQ. Trimming stripped 2 bases from V and 2 bases from J, with 10 bases between. There are 15 residues in the CDR3. The CDR3 sequence is CASSQRRGAYNEQFF. The CDR3, as DNA: TGTGCCAGCAGCCAACGAAGGGGCGCCTACAATGAGCAGTTCTTC.

As concerns this clone: The same CDR3 can be traced to other DNA sequences in this sample. The chain has TRBV30 and TRBJ1-6; no firm D call. The V and J ends lost 2 bases and 7 bases respectively, with 6 bases between them. There are 12 residues in the CDR3. Germline lookup yields CDR1 GTSNPN and CDR2 SVGIG (reference sequence). The CDR3, as DNA: TGTGCCTGGAGTCCGGGGAATTCACCCCTCCACTTT. It yields the protein CAWSPGNSPLHF. Complete variable domain (other parts from reference TRBV30 and TRBJ1-6): SQTIHQWPATLVQPVGSPLSLECTVEGTSNPNLYWYRQAAGRGLQLLFYSVGIGQISSEVPQNLSASRPQDRQFILSSKKLLLSDSGFYLCAWSPGNSPLHFGNGTRLTVT.